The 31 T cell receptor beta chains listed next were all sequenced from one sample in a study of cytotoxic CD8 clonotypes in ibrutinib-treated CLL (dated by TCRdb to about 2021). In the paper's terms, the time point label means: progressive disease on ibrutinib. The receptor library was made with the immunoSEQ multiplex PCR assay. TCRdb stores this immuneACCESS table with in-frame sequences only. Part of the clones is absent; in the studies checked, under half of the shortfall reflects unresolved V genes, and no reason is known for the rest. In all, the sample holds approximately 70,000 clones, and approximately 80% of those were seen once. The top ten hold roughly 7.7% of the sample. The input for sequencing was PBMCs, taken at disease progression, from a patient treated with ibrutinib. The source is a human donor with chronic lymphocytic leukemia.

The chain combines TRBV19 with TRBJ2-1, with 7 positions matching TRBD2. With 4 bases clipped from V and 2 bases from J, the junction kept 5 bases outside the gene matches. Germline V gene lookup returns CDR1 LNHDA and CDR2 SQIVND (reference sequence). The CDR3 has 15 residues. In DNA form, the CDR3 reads TGTGCCAGTAGTACCCCGGGAGGTGCCTACAATGAGCAGTTCTTC. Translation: CASSTPGGAYNEQFF.

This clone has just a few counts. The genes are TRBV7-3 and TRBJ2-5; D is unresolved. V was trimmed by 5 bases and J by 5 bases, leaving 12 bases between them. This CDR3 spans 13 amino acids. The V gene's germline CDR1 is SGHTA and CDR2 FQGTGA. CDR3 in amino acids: CASSPGPSETQYF. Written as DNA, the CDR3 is TGTGCCAGCAGCCCAGGCCCTTCGGAGACCCAGTACTTC.

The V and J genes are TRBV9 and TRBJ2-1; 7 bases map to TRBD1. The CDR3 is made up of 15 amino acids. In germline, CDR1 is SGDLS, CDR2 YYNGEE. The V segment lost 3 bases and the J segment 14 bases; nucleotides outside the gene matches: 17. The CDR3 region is CASSASGTAGQAEFF. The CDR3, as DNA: TGTGCCAGCAGCGCCTCGGGGACAGCCGGTCAGGCGGAGTTCTTC.

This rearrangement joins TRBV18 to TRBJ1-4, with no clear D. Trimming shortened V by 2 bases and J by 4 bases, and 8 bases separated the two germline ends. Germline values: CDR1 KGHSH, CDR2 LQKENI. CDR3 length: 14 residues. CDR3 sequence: CASSPYSLNEKLFF. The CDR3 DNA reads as TGTGCCAGCTCACCATACAGTCTTAATGAAAAACTGTTTTTT.

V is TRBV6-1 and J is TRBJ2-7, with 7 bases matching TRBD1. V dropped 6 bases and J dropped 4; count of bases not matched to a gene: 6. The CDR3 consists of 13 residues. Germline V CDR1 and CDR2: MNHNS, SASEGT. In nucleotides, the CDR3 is TGTGCCAGCAGCCGCGGACAGGAGTACGAGCAGTACTTC. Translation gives CASSRGQEYEQYF.

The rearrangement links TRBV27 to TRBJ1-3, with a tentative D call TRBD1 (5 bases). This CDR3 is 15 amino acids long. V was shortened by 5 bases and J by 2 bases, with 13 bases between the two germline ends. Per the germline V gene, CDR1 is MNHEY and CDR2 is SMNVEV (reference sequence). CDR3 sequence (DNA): TGTGCCAGCAGTCCAGGGACGGCACCTGGAAACACCATATATTTT. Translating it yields CASSPGTAPGNTIYF.

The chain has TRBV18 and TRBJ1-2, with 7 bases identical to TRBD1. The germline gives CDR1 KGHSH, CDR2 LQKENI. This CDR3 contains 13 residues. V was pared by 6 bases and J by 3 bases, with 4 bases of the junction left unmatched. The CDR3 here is CASSPQGDYGYTF. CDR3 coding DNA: TGTGCCAGCTCCCCGCAGGGGGACTATGGCTACACCTTC.

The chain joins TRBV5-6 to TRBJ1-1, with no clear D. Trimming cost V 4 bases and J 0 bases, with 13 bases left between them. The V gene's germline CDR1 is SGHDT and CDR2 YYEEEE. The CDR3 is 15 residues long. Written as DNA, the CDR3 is TGTGCCAGCAGCCTAAGACTAACTGTGAACACTGAAGCTTTCTTT. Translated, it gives CASSLRLTVNTEAFF.

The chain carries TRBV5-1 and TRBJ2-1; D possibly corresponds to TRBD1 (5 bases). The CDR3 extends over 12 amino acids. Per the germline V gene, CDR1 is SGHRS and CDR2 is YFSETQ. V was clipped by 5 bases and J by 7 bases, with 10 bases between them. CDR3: CASRAPGNEQFF. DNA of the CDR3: TGCGCCAGCAGGGCGCCAGGGAATGAGCAGTTCTTC.

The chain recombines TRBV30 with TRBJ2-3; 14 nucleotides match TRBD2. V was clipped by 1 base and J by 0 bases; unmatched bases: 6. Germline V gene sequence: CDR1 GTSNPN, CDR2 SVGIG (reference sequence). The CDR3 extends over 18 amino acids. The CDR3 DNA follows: TGTGCCTGGAGTGCATGGACTAGCGGGGGGACTAGCACAGATACGCAGTATTTT. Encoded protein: CAWSAWTSGGTSTDTQYF.

The DNA for the CDR3 is TGTGCCAGTAGCCAGTCCGGGACAGGGAGATACGAGCAGTACTTC. Translation gives CASSQSGTGRYEQYF. The J gene is TRBJ2-7, the V gene TRBV19; TRBD1 matches 9 bases. Germline CDR1 and CDR2: LNHDA and SQIVND (reference sequence). This CDR3 is 15 amino acids long. The junction had 10 bases not matched to a gene; V was cut back by 6 bases and J by 4 bases.

The CDR3 is CASITGRRGQPQHF. DNA for the CDR3: TGTGCCAGCATTACGGGACGTCGCGGTCAGCCCCAGCATTTT. The V call is TRBV28, the J call TRBJ1-5; tentatively, D is TRBD1 (5 bases). CDR3 size: 14 residues. V was shortened by 7 bases and J by 6 bases, with 16 bases between the two germline ends. Germline V gene sequence: CDR1 MDHEN, CDR2 SYDVKM.

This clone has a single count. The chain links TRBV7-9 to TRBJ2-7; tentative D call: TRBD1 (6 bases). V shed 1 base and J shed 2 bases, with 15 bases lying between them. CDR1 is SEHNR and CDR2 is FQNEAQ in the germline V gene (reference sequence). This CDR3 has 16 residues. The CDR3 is CASSLEVWGRPYEQYF. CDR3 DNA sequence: TGTGCCAGCAGCTTAGAAGTCTGGGGGCGGCCCTACGAGCAGTACTTC.

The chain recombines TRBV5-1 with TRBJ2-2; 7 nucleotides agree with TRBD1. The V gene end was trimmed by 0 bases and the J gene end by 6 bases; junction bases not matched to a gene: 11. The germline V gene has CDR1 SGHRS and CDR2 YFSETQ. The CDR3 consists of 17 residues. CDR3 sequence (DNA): TGCGCCAGCAGCTTGGAAAGAGGGACAGTAATTTCCGGGGAGCTGTTTTTT. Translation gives CASSLERGTVISGELFF.

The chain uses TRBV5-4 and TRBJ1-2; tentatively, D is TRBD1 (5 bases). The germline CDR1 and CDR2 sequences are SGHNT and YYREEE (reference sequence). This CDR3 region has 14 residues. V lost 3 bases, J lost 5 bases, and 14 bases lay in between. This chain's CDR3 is CASSSLGDQYGYTF. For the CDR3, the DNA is TGTGCCAGCAGCTCCTTAGGGGATCAATATGGCTACACCTTC.

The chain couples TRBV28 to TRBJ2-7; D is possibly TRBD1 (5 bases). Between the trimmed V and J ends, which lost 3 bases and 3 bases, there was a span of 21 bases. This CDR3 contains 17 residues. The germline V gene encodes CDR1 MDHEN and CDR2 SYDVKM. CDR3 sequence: CASSFSLIWGTSYEQYF. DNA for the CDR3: TGTGCCAGCAGTTTTTCGTTAATATGGGGCACCAGCTACGAGCAGTACTTC.

CDR3 loop: CASSRGTSGTMDEQFF. CDR3 sequence (DNA): TGTGCCAGCAGCCGCGGGACTAGCGGGACTATGGATGAGCAGTTCTTC. This rearrangement joins TRBV5-4 to TRBJ2-1; 13 nucleotides agree with TRBD2. CDR1 is SGHNT, CDR2 YYREEE, per germline (reference sequence). The CDR3 runs 16 residues. With 4 bases clipped from V and 8 bases from J, the junction kept 9 bases outside the gene matches.

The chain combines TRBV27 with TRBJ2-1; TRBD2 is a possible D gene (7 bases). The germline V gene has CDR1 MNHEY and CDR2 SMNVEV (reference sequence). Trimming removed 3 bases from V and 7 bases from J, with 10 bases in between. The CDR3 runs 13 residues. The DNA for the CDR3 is TGTGCCAGCAGTTTGGGGGGGCGTAATGAGCAGTTCTTC. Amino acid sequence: CASSLGGRNEQFF.

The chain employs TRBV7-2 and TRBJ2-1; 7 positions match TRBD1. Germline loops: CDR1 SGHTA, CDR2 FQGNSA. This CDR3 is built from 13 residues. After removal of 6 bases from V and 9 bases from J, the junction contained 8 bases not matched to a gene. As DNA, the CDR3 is TGTGCCAGCAGTAGGACAGGTGGCAGTGAGCAGTTCTTC. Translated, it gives CASSRTGGSEQFF.

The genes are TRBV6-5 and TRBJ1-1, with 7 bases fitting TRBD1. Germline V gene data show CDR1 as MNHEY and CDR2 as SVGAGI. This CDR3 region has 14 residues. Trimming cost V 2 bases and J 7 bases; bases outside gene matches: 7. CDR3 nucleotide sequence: TGTGCCAGCAGTTACGGGGGACAGCCTGTTGAAGCTTTCTTT. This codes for CASSYGGQPVEAFF.

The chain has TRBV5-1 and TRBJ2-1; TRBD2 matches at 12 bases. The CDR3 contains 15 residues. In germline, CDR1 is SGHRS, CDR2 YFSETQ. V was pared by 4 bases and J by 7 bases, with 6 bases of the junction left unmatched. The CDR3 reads CASSVRTSGINEQFF. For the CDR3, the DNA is TGCGCCAGCAGCGTAAGGACTAGCGGGATTAATGAGCAGTTCTTC. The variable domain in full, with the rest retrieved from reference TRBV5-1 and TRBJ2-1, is KAGVTQTPRYLIKTRGQQVTLSCSPISGHRSVSWYQQTPGQGLQFLFEYFSETQRNKGNFPGRFSGRQFSNSRSEMNVSTLELGDSALYLCASSVRTSGINEQFFGPGTRLTVL.

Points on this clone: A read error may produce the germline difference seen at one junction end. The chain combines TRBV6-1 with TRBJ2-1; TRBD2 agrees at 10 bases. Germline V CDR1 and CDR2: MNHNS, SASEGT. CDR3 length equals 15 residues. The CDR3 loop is CASSEAGGRYNEQFF. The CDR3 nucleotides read TGTGCCAGCAGCGAAGCGGGGGGGAGGTACAATGAGCAGTTCTTC.

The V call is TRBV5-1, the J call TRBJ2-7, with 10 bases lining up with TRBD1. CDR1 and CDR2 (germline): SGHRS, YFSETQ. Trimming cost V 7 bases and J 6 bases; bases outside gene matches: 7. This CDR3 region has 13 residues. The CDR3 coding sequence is TGCGCCAGCCACCGGGACAGGGGATCCGAGCAGTACTTC. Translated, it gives CASHRDRGSEQYF.

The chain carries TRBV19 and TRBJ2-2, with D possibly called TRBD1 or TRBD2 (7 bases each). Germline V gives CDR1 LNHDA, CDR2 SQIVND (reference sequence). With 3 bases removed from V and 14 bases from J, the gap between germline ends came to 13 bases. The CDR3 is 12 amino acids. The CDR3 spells CASSMPRGGLFF. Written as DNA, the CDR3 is TGTGCCAGTAGTATGCCCAGGGGGGGTCTGTTTTTT.

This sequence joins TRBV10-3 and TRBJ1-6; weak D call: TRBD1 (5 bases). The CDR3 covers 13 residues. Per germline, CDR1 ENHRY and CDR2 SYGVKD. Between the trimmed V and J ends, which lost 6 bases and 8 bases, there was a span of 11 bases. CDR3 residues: CAIRQDAYSPLHF. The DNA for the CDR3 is TGTGCCATCAGACAGGACGCCTATTCACCCCTCCACTTT.

The DNA for the CDR3 is TGCGCCAGCAGGGACTATAGGGGGGGCACTGAAGCTTTCTTT. Translating gives CASRDYRGGTEAFF. The chain recombines TRBV5-1 with TRBJ1-1; D may be TRBD1 (6 bases). Germline V CDR1 and CDR2: SGHRS, YFSETQ. With 5 bases removed from V and 4 bases from J, the gap between germline ends came to 15 bases. This CDR3 contains 14 residues.

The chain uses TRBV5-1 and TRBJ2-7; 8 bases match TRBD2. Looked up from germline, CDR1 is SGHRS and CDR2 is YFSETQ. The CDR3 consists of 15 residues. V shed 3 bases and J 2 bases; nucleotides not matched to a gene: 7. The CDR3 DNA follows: TGCGCCAGCAGCTCACCCGGGACTAGTACCTACGAGCAGTACTTC. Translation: CASSSPGTSTYEQYF.

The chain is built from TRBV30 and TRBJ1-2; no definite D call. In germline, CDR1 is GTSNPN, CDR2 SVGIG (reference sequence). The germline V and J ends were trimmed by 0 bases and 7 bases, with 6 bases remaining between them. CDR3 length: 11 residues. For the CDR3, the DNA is TGTGCCTGGAGTGTACTGAGTGGCTACACCTTC. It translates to CAWSVLSGYTF.

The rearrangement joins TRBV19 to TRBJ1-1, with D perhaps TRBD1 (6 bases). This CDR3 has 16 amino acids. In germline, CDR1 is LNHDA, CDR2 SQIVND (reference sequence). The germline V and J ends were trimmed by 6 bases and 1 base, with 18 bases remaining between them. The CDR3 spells CASRPTAGTRNTEAFF. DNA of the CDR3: TGTGCCAGTAGGCCCACAGCCGGGACACGGAACACTGAAGCTTTCTTT.

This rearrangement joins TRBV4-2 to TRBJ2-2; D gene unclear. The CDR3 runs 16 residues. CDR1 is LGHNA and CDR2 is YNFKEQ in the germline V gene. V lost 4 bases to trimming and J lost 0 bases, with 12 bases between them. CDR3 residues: CASSLLVTPNTGELFF. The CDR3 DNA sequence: TGTGCCAGCAGCCTCTTAGTGACCCCGAACACCGGGGAGCTGTTTTTT.

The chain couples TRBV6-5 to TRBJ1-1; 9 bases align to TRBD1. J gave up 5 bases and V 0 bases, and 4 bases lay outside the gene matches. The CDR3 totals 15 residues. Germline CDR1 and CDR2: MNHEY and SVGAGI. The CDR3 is CASSYSNRGRTEAFF. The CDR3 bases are TGTGCCAGCAGTTACTCTAACAGGGGGCGGACTGAAGCTTTCTTT.